The clone carrying this T cell receptor beta chain was seen only a few times. The data belong to a study of blood T cell repertoires in COVID-19. Study-level background: Acute-phase and convalescent COVID-19 samples originated in the United States, Italy and Spain. T cells, B-cell-depleted T cells, or PBMCs supplied cDNA or gDNA.

Original processing notes: How many nucleated cells were present was estimated from reference gene primer amplification. Repertoires were generated with immunoSEQ multiplex PCR, while TCRdb's copy carries only in-frame clones and drops some. That table is the source of V, J and clone size, and D and trimming were worked out from the DNA. The sample lists roughly 120,000 clones, over 80% seen once, with approximately 2% in the top ten. Germline trimming cut 5 bases from V and 10 bases from J; bases unmatched to any gene: 19. From germline, CDR1 is MGHRA and CDR2 YSYEKL. The CDR3 consists of 18 residues.

This receptor was taken from a man aged 70 or older with acute or convalescent COVID-19. The chain is built from TRBV4-1 and TRBJ2-1, with 11 bases that match TRBD2. Sequencing was performed on peripheral blood. CDR3 in amino acids: CASSKIDMGLAALREQFF. CDR3 DNA: TGCGCCAGCAGCAAGATAGACATGGGACTAGCGGCCCTCAGGGAGCAGTTCTTC.